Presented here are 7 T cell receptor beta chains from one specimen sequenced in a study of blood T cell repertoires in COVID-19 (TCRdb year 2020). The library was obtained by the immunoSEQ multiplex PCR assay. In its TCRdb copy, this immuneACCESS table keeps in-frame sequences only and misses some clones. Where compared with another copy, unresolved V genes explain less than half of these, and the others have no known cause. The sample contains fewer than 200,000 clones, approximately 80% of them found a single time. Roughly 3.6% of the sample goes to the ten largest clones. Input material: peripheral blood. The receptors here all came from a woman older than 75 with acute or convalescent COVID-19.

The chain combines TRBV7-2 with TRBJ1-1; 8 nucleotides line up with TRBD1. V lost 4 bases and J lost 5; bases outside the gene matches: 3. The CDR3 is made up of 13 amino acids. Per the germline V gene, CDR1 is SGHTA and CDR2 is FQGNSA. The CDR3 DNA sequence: TGTGCCAGCAGCTCCAACAGGGGGACTGAAGCTTTCTTT. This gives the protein CASSSNRGTEAFF.

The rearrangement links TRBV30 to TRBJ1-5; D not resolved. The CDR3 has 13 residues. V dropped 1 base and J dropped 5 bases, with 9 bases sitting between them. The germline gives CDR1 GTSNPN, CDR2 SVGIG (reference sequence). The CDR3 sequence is CAWSAGPYQPQHF. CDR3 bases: TGTGCCTGGAGTGCTGGGCCGTATCAGCCCCAGCATTTT.

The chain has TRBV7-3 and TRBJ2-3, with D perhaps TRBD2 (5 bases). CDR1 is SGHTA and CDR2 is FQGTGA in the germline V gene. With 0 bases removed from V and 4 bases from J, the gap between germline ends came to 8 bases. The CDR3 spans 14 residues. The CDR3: CASSLTASPDTQYF. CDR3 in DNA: TGTGCCAGCAGCTTAACGGCTAGCCCAGATACGCAGTATTTT.

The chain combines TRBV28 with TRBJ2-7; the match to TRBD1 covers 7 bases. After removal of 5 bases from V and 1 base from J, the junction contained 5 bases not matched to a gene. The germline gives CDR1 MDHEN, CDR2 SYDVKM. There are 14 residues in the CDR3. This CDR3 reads CASSGPGQSYEQYF. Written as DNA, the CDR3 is TGTGCCAGCAGTGGGCCGGGACAGTCCTACGAGCAGTACTTC. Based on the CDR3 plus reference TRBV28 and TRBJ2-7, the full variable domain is DVKVTQSSRYLVKRTGEKVFLECVQDMDHENMFWYRQDPGLGLRLIYFSYDVKMKEKGDIPEGYSVSREKKERFSLILESASTNQTSMYLCASSGPGQSYEQYFGPGTRLTVT.

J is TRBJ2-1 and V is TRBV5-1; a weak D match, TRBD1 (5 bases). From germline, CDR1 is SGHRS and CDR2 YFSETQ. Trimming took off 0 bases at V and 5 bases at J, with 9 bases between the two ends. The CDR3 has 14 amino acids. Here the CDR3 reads CASSLGAGHNEQFF. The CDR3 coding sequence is TGCGCCAGCAGCTTGGGGGCAGGGCACAATGAGCAGTTCTTC.

This CDR3 reads CAWTDRNIQYF. The CDR3 coding sequence is TGTGCCTGGACAGACAGAAACATTCAGTACTTC. V and J are TRBV30 and TRBJ2-4, with a weak D call TRBD1 (5 bases). This CDR3 region has 11 residues. CDR1 is GTSNPN, CDR2 SVGIG, per germline (reference sequence). V lost 4 bases, J lost 6 bases, and 7 bases lay in between.

CDR3 in amino acids: CASSGSSGSIFGEQYF. CDR3 sequence (DNA): TGTGCCAGTAGTGGGAGTAGCGGGAGTATCTTCGGCGAGCAGTACTTC. The genes are TRBV19 and TRBJ2-7, with 9 bases identical to TRBD2. The CDR3 runs 16 residues. Per germline, CDR1 LNHDA and CDR2 SQIVND (reference sequence). Trimming removed 5 bases from V and 6 bases from J; junction bases left unmatched: 14. Based on the CDR3 plus reference TRBV19 and TRBJ2-7, the full variable domain is DGGITQSPKYLFRKEGQNVTLSCEQNLNHDAMYWYRQDPGQGLRLIYYSQIVNDFQKGDIAEGYSVSREKKESFPLTVTSAQKNPTAFYLCASSGSSGSIFGEQYFGPGTRLTVT.